Included here is one T cell receptor beta chain sequence, with context. The data are from a study of blood T cell repertoires in COVID-19. On the study more broadly: The analysed material was cDNA or gDNA that came from T cells, B-cell-depleted T cells, or PBMCs.

Germline V gives CDR1 SGDLS, CDR2 YYNGEE. V was cut by 4 bases and J by 1 base, with 9 bases left in between. The length of the CDR3 is 15 residues. Per the authors' pipeline: Amplification from reference gene primers served as the basis for estimated nucleated cell counts. Clones were read by immunoSEQ multiplex PCR, and TCRdb kept only the in-frame ones, dropping some. The V and J calls and clone size come from that table; D and trimming were worked out from the DNA. The table lists more than 75,000 clones, approximately 90% of them singletons. The rearrangement uses TRBV9 and TRBJ2-6, with D possibly being TRBD1 (5 bases). The sample consisted of peripheral blood. The TCR originated in an elderly woman with active COVID-19. CDR3 in DNA: TGTGCCAGCAGCAAAAGACAGTCTGGGGCCAACGTCCTGACTTTC. Translated: CASSKRQSGANVLTF.